This is a list of T cell receptor beta chains from one sample in a study of PD-1 blockade in mismatch repair-deficient tumors. Profiled with immunoSEQ multiplex PCR; TCRdb holds only in-frame clones, not every one. The sample lists about 38,000 clones; more than 75% were seen once. The sample was peripheral blood, taken 4 weeks after starting pembrolizumab. These receptors originate from an adult with mismatch repair-deficient cancer. The CDR3 runs from the conserved cysteine through the conserved F or W. D genes are given only for firm matches. For some rows the clone size is stated as once, few or many, or as a class when expanded; others skip it.

V gene,clone size,D gene,J gene,CDR3 protein,CDR3 DNA
TRBV27,.,.,TRBJ2-7,CASGFGGAFRHEQYF,TGTGCCAGTGGCTTTGGGGGAGCGTTTAGGCACGAGCAGTACTTC
TRBV7-9,once,.,TRBJ1-1,CASSSTSVGRTGSFF,TGTGCCAGCAGCTCCACCTCCGTAGGACGAACCGGGTCTTTCTTT
TRBV11-3,.,TRBD2,TRBJ2-2,CASSLSRPGLAGENTGELFF,TGTGCCAGCAGCTTATCCCGACCGGGACTAGCGGGAGAGAACACCGGGGAGCTGTTTTTT
TRBV6-6,.,.,TRBJ2-7,CASSYSIGPQDEQYF,TGTGCCAGCAGTTACTCGATTGGACCTCAAGACGAGCAGTACTTC
TRBV4-3,.,TRBD1,TRBJ1-2,CASSLDRDLANYGYTF,TGCGCCAGCAGCCTCGACAGGGACTTAGCTAACTATGGCTACACCTTC
TRBV28,medium-sized,.,TRBJ1-3,CASSGGNSGNTIYF,TGTGCCAGCAGTGGCGGGAACTCTGGAAACACCATATATTTT
TRBV10-3,.,TRBD2,TRBJ2-2,CAISESGPRAGGHTGELFF,TGTGCCATCAGTGAGTCTGGGCCTCGCGCGGGAGGGCACACCGGGGAGCTGTTTTTT
TRBV5-8,.,.,TRBJ2-7,CASSLGSFVQGWYEQYF,TGTGCCAGCAGCTTGGGGAGTTTTGTTCAGGGGTGGTACGAGCAGTACTTC
TRBV5-1,.,TRBD1,TRBJ1-5,CASSVSGTGGQPQHF,TGCGCCAGCAGCGTATCCGGGACAGGGGGTCAGCCCCAGCATTTT
TRBV18,.,.,TRBJ1-3,CASSPQLAGSGNTIYF,TGTGCCAGCTCACCACAGCTAGCAGGATCTGGAAACACCATATATTTT
TRBV5-8,.,.,TRBJ1-5,CASSFGTPTSNQPQHF,TGTGCCAGCAGCTTCGGGACTCCGACGAGCAATCAGCCCCAGCATTTT
TRBV11-2,once,.,TRBJ2-4,CASSLRQGINIQYF,TGTGCCAGCAGCTTACGACAAGGTATAAACATTCAGTACTTC
TRBV7-9,.,TRBD1,TRBJ1-2,CASSLVWDRNEGYTF,TGTGCCAGCAGCTTGGTTTGGGACAGGAATGAGGGCTACACCTTC
TRBV27,.,TRBD2,TRBJ2-2,CASRPGGGSGELFF,TGTGCCAGCCGCCCCGGGGGAGGGTCCGGGGAGCTGTTTTTT
TRBV27,.,TRBD1,TRBJ2-7,CASSPGTGPYEQYF,TGTGCCAGCAGCCCCGGGACAGGTCCCTACGAGCAGTACTTC
TRBV21-1,medium-sized,.,TRBJ2-5,CASSKGGGRRTQYF,TGTGCCAGCAGCAAGGGCGGTGGGAGGAGGACCCAGTACTTC
TRBV5-4,once,TRBD1,TRBJ1-1,CASSGWGQPHTEAFF,TGTGCCAGCAGCGGGTGGGGACAGCCACACACTGAAGCTTTCTTT
TRBV11-2,.,.,TRBJ1-1,CASSLQGTEAFF,TGTGCCAGCAGCTTACAGGGCACTGAAGCTTTCTTT
TRBV5-4,many,.,TRBJ2-2,CASSLAGVNTGELFF,TGTGCCAGCAGCTTGGCGGGGGTGAACACCGGGGAGCTGTTTTTT
TRBV6-5,.,TRBD2,TRBJ2-4,CASSSPASGRNIQYF,TGTGCCAGCAGTTCCCCTGCTAGCGGTCGAAACATTCAGTACTTC
TRBV4-3,.,.,TRBJ2-7,CASSQDLGDGPYKQYF,TGCGCCAGCAGCCAAGATTTAGGGGACGGGCCCTACAAGCAGTACTTC
TRBV28,few,.,TRBJ1-5,CASSHSGQPQHF,TGTGCCAGCAGCCACTCTGGTCAGCCCCAGCATTTT
TRBV14,.,.,TRBJ2-6,CASSLDYGANVLTF,TGTGCCAGCAGCCTAGATTATGGGGCCAACGTCCTGACTTTC
TRBV19,.,.,TRBJ2-2,CASSIDQRGINTGELFF,TGTGCCAGTAGTATAGATCAGAGGGGAATAAACACCGGGGAGCTGTTTTTT
TRBV10-2,.,.,TRBJ1-5,CASSEAAPNQPQHF,TGCGCCAGCAGTGAGGCGGCACCTAATCAGCCCCAGCATTTT
TRBV11-2,few,.,TRBJ2-2,CASSRRGNTGELFF,TGTGCCAGCAGCCGCCGGGGGAACACCGGGGAGCTGTTTTTT
TRBV4-3,.,.,TRBJ1-2,CASSQRSSGTLDYGYTF,TGCGCCAGCAGCCAAAGGTCTTCCGGGACGCTTGACTATGGCTACACCTTC
TRBV4-1,many,.,TRBJ2-7,CASSQDQGSRQYF,TGCGCCAGCAGCCAAGATCAGGGATCGCGGCAGTACTTC
TRBV5-1,.,.,TRBJ2-1,CASSPQRAGDEQFF,TGCGCCAGCAGCCCGCAACGGGCTGGCGATGAGCAGTTCTTC
TRBV30,.,.,TRBJ2-3,CAWSRGRATDTQYF,TGTGCCTGGAGTCGAGGAAGAGCAACAGATACGCAGTATTTT
TRBV6-8,.,.,TRBJ2-1,CASSCPNRQFSSYNEQFF,TGTGCCAGCAGTTGCCCCAATCGGCAGTTCTCCTCCTACAATGAGCAGTTCTTC
TRBV5-6,.,TRBD2,TRBJ2-1,CASSSLAGGSYNEQFF,TGTGCCAGCAGCTCTCTAGCGGGAGGGTCCTACAATGAGCAGTTCTTC
TRBV7-2,once,TRBD2,TRBJ2-2,CASSLRDGRADTGELFF,TGTGCCAGCAGCTTAAGGGACGGGAGGGCCGACACCGGGGAGCTGTTTTTT
TRBV19,.,.,TRBJ1-5,CASSRSVLLQPQHF,TGTGCCAGTAGTAGGTCAGTTCTGTTACAGCCCCAGCATTTT
TRBV11-3,.,.,TRBJ2-3,CASSLGLTATDTQYF,TGTGCCAGCAGCTTAGGTCTGACCGCCACAGATACGCAGTATTTT
TRBV10-2,.,TRBD2,TRBJ2-1,CASSEASGNSYNEQFF,TGCGCCAGCAGTGAGGCTAGCGGGAATTCCTACAATGAGCAGTTCTTC
TRBV5-1,.,.,TRBJ2-3,CASSPEDSRLDTQYF,TGCGCCAGCAGCCCAGAGGACTCGCGCTTGGATACGCAGTATTTT
TRBV29-1,few,TRBD2,TRBJ2-7,CSVQVPWAGDDEQYF,TGCAGCGTCCAGGTGCCCTGGGCGGGAGACGACGAGCAGTACTTC
TRBV5-1,.,TRBD2,TRBJ2-5,CASSYGRLQETQYF,TGCGCCAGCAGCTACGGGAGGCTCCAAGAGACCCAGTACTTC
TRBV7-2,.,.,TRBJ1-1,CASSLTGHKNTEAFF,TGTGCCAGCAGCCTAACGGGACACAAGAACACTGAAGCTTTCTTT
TRBV7-2,.,.,TRBJ2-7,CASSLASGGPSYEQYF,TGTGCCAGCAGCTTAGCTTCTGGCGGACCCTCCTACGAGCAGTACTTC
TRBV7-6,.,.,TRBJ1-1,CASSPIQLSEAFF,TGTGCCAGCAGCCCAATCCAGTTGTCTGAAGCTTTCTTT
TRBV9,once,.,TRBJ2-7,CASSVGDGGREQYF,TGTGCCAGCAGCGTAGGGGACGGAGGCCGCGAGCAGTACTTC
TRBV4-3,.,.,TRBJ2-1,CASSQDYLVPSYNEQFF,TGCGCCAGCAGCCAAGACTATTTGGTGCCCTCCTACAATGAGCAGTTCTTC
TRBV7-7,.,.,TRBJ2-1,CASSEGSSSYNEQFF,TGTGCTAGCAGTGAGGGATCGAGCTCCTACAATGAGCAGTTCTTC
TRBV4-2,.,TRBD1,TRBJ2-3,CASSQNRGHTDTQYF,TGTGCCAGCAGCCAAAACAGGGGGCACACAGATACGCAGTATTTT